This record looks at one T cell receptor beta chain sequence and its context. In its sample, this clone was seen once. The specificity of this receptor is unknown. The sample holds no much larger clone one base away, and base qualities are not on file. Using the deep immunoSEQ assay, multiplex PCR amplified TCR CDR3 regions from genomic DNA. For each cell subset, the extracted genomic DNA was distributed evenly across all wells of several immunoSEQ 96-well plates, and each plate served as one replicate. For sorted subsets, approximately 210 ng genomic DNA, equal to 25,000 to 35,000 T cell genomes, was loaded into each replicate PCR. Purified libraries were quantified with a Qubit 3.0 fluorometer, sized on a Bioanalyzer 2100, and re-quantified with the KAPA Library Quantification kit. A separate single-read 150-cycle Illumina NextSeq 550 flow cell was used to sequence each immunoSEQ 96-well plate. The authors' pipeline ran thus. Because the immunoSEQ output held only junctional sequences and lacked quality scores, the filtering could not match the filtering applied to full-length reads. To assign V/J genes and CDR3, sequences were annotated against IMGT germline references using PyIR, a Python wrapper for IgBLAST v1.9. Any read was removed if the V/J assignment was weak (E-value above 1e-6), the CDR3 was missing, or the read contained stop codons, out-of-frame junctions, or ambiguous translated residues. V3J clonotypes were defined as sequences sharing the same inferred V gene, J gene, and CDR3 amino acid sequence. To compute the percentage overlap between repertoires, the number of shared unique clonotypes was divided by the size of the smaller repertoire. RTK rarefaction, the Chao1 estimator, and Recon v2.1 estimates of unobserved clonotypes were used to assess repertoire richness. For all TCRbeta clonotypes obtained by the gDNA method from a handful of donors, generation probabilities were computed with OLGA. Drawn from immuneACCESS, this table holds only the in-frame rearrangements with V and J called that TCRdb kept. Clones are partly lost; checked studies trace under half to an unresolved V gene and leave the rest unexplained. The V and J calls and clone size come from that table; D and trimming were worked out from the DNA. Counted in this sample were about 2 million clones; 85% to 95% of them appeared once. The leading ten clones occupy roughly 0.13% of the sample.

These data are taken from a study of shared clonotypes between healthy human individuals (dated by TCRdb to 2018 to 2021). With respect to the entire study: The cohort included three men and a couple of women between 18 and 49 years of age. Leukapheresis yielded between about 0.94 and 8.9 billion PBMCs per donor. Libraries were prepared and TCR repertoires were sequenced by different laboratories using diverse techniques, in order to increase sequencing depth and limit assay-specific biases. The study deeply sequenced blood TCR repertoires of about five healthy adults to estimate repertoire size and the extent of clonotype sharing between individuals. For each donor, CD4 naive and CD4 memory were each given three plates, CD8 naive was given two plates, and CD8 memory was given one plate. The investigation overall reported the following: The genetic and exposure-history diversity represented was limited by the small number of donors. Based on pairwise subsampling, the degree of clonotype sharing among donors was expected to be affected by sequencing depth. Incomplete sequencing was indicated by rarefaction of sorted-subset datasets, despite the large sequencing depth. Compared with non-shared clonotypes, clonotypes shared by all four sorted-subset donors had higher generation probabilities. Sampling was restricted to blood, and TCR repertoires in tissue are likely to differ from TCR repertoires in blood. About 5% of naive CD4, 3.5% of naive CD8, roughly 2.4% of memory CD4, and roughly 0.4% of memory CD8 clonotypes were shared across several donors. Naive subsets generally had larger estimated clonotype richness than memory subsets did.

The donors were healthy, HIV-negative adults with no recently reported acute infections or vaccinations. Every donor was a Caucasian adult residing in Nashville, Tennessee, USA. Magnetic negative selection was used to enrich CD4+ T cells, after which naive cells were positively selected on CD45RA and the negative fraction became the memory subset. Blood was collected by leukapheresis, and PBMCs were isolated by Ficoll-Histopaque density gradient centrifugation and then cryopreserved in liquid nitrogen vapor phase. Analytical flow cytometry was used to check the purity and quantity of every magnetically sorted T cell population. Each sorted fraction had its genomic DNA isolated and then quantified by UV absorbance on a Nanodrop 2000c. V loses 0 bases of germline sequence and J loses 4 bases, and the interval between the two ends is 9 bases. The CDR3 contains 14 residues, cysteine and phenylalanine counted. The DNA shown is the 42-base CDR3, in frame from base 1. CDR1 MGHRA and CDR2 YSYEKL are derived from the germline V gene.

The sequencing sample was made of naive CD4+ T cells sorted from blood. In the paper's terms, the cell subset or site label means: CD45RA+ positively selected. The sequence is built from TRBV4-1 and TRBJ1-2, with the D segment identity uncertain. The receptor was derived from a man aged 18-30 years in good health. The CDR3 region: CASSQDEGFYGYTF. The DNA sequence is as follows: TGCGCCAGCAGCCAAGACGAGGGCTTCTATGGCTACACCTTC.